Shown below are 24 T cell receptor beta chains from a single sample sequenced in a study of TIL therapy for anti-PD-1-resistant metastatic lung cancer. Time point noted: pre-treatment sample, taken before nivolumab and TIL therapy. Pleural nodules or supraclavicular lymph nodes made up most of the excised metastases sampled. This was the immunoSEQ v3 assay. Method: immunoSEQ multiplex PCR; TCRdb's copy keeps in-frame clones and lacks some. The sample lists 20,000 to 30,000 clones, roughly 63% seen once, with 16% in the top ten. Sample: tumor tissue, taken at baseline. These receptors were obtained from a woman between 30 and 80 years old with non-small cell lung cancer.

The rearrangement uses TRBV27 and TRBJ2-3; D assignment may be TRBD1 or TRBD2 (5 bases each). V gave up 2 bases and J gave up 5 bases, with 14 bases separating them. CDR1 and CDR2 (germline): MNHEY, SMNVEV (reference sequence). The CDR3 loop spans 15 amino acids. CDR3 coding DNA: TGTGCCAGCAGTTTAAAGTTCGGGGCGGTAGATACGCAGTATTTT. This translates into CASSLKFGAVDTQYF.

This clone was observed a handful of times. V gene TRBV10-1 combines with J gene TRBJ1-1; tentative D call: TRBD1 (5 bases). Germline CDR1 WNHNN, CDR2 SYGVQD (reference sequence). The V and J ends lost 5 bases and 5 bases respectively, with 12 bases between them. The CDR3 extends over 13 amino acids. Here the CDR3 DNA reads TGCGCCAGCAGTCTGCAGGGAGAGACTGAAGCTTTCTTT. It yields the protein CASSLQGETEAFF.

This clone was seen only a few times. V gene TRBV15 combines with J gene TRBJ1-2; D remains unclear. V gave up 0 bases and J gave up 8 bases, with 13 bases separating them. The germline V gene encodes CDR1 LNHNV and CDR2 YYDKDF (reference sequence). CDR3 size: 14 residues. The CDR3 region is CATSRDVQVGGYTF. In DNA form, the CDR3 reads TGTGCCACCAGCAGAGATGTTCAAGTCGGAGGCTACACCTTC.

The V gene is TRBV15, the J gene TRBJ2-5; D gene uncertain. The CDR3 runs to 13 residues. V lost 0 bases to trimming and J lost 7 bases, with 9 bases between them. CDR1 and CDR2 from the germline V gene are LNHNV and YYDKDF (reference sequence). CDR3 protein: CATSRDSVGTQYF. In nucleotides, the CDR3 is TGTGCCACCAGCAGAGATTCTGTTGGGACCCAGTACTTC.

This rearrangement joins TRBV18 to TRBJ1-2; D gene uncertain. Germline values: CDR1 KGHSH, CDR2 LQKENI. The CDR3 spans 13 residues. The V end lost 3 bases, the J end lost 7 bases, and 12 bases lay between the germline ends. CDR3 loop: CASSPGSNVGYTF. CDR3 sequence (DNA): TGTGCCAGCTCACCGGGGTCCAATGTTGGCTACACCTTC.

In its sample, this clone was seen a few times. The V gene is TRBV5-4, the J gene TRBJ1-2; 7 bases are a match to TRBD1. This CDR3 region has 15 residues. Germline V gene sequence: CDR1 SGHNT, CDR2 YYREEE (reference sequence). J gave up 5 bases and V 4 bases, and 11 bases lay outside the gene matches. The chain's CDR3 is CASSPPGQAMYGYTF. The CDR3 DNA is TGTGCCAGCAGCCCCCCCGGACAGGCGATGTATGGCTACACCTTC.

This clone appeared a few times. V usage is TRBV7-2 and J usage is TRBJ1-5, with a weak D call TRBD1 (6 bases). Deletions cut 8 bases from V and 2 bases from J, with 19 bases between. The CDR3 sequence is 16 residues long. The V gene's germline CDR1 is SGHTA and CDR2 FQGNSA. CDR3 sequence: CASSTGGLPGNQPQHF. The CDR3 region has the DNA TGTGCCAGCTCGACCGGGGGGCTGCCAGGCAATCAGCCCCAGCATTTT.

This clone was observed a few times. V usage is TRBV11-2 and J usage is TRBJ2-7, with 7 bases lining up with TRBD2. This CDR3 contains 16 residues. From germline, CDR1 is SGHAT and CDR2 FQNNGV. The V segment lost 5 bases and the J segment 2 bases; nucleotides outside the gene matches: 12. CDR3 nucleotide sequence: TGTGCCAGCAGCAACGGGGGTTTAGCGGGCACCTACGAGCAGTACTTC. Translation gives CASSNGGLAGTYEQYF. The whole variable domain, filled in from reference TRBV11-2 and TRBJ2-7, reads EAGVAQSPRYKIIEKRQSVAFWCNPISGHATLYWYQQILGQGPKLLIQFQNNGVVDDSQLPKDRFSAERLKGVDSTLKIQPAKLEDSAVYLCASSNGGLAGTYEQYFGPGTRLTVT.

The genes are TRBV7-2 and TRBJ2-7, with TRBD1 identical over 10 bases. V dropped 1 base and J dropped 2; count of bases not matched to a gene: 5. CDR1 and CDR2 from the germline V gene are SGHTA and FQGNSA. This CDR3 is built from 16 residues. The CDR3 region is CASSLVSGQGAYEQYF. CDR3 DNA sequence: TGTGCCAGCAGCTTAGTTTCCGGACAGGGGGCCTACGAGCAGTACTTC.

Here the CDR3 reads CASGLVGGRSSYNEQFF. In DNA form, the CDR3 reads TGTGCTAGTGGTTTGGTCGGTGGTCGGAGCTCCTACAATGAGCAGTTCTTC. This chain links TRBV12-5 with TRBJ2-1; no reliable D call. Germline V gives CDR1 LGHNT, CDR2 FRNRAP. Trimming took 0 bases from V and 0 from J, leaving 12 bases between them. There are 17 residues in the CDR3.

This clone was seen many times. The CDR3 DNA follows: TGTGCCAGCTGGGGGACAGAAGCTTTCTTT. Protein product: CASWGTEAFF. This chain connects TRBV6-5 to TRBJ1-1; perhaps TRBD1 as D (6 bases). V lost 8 bases, J lost 8 bases, and 9 bases lay in between. The germline gives CDR1 MNHEY, CDR2 SVGAGI. The CDR3 covers 10 residues.

The DNA for the CDR3 is TGTGCCAGCAACGTCCGCCTGTCCGGGGAGCTGTTTTTT. This encodes CASNVRLSGELFF. The V call is TRBV11-2, the J call TRBJ2-2; no clear D. Trimming shortened V by 7 bases and J by 6 bases, and 12 bases separated the two germline ends. Germline values: CDR1 SGHAT, CDR2 FQNNGV. CDR3 length: 13 amino acids.

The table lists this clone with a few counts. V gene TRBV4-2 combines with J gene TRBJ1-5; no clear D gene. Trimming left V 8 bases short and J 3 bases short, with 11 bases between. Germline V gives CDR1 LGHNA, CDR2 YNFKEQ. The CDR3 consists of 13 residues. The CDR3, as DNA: TGTGCCAGCGGGTTTGAGGCCAATCAGCCCCAGCATTTT. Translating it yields CASGFEANQPQHF.

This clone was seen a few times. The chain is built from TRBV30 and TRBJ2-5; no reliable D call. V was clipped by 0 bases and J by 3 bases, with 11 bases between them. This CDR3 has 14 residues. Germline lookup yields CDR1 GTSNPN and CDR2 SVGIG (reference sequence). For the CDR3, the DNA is TGTGCCTGGAGTGTATCACTATTTGAAGAGACCCAGTACTTC. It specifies CAWSVSLFEETQYF.

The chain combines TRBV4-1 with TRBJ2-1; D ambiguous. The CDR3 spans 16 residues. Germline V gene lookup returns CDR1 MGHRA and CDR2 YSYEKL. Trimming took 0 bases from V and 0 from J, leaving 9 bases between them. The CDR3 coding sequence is TGCGCCAGCAGCCAAGAGAAACAACTCTCCTACAATGAGCAGTTCTTC. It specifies CASSQEKQLSYNEQFF.

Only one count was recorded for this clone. This CDR3 reads CASSLEAGPGPYEQYF. In DNA form, the CDR3 reads TGTGCCAGCAGCTTAGAAGCGGGACCGGGGCCCTACGAGCAGTACTTC. The chain joins TRBV11-3 to TRBJ2-7; 7 positions match TRBD2. The CDR3 loop spans 16 amino acids. V lost 0 bases and J lost 2; bases outside the gene matches: 7. Germline V gives CDR1 SGHNT, CDR2 YENEEA.

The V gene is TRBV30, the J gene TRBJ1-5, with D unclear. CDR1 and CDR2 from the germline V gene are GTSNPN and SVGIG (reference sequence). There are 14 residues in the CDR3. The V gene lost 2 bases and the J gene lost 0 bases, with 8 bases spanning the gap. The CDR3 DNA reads TGTGCCTGGAGTTCGGGTTATAGCAATCAGCCCCAGCATTTT. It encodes CAWSSGYSNQPQHF.

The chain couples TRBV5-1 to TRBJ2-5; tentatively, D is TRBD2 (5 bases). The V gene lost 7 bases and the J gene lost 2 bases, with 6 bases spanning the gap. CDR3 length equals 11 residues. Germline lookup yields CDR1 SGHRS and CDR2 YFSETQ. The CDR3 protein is CASGLQETQYF. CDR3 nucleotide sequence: TGCGCCAGCGGACTGCAAGAGACCCAGTACTTC.

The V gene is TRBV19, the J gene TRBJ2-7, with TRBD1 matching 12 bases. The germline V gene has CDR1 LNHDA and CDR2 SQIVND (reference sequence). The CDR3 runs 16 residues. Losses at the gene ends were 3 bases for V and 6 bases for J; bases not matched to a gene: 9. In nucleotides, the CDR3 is TGTGCCAGTAGTATGGGATCCGGGACAGGGGGCCGCGAGCAGTACTTC. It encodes CASSMGSGTGGREQYF.

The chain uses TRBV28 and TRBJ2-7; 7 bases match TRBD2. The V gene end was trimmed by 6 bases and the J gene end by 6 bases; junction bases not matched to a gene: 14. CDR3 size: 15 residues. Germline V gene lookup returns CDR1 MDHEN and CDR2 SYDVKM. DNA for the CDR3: TGTGCCAGCAGCCCTCCGGGACTAAGATTAGGCGAGCAGTACTTC. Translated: CASSPPGLRLGEQYF.

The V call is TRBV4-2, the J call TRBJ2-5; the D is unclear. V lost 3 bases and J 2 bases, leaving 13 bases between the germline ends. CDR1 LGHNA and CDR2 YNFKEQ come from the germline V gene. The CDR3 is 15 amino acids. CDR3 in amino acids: CASSHADMTQETQYF. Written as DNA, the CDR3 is TGTGCCAGCAGCCACGCTGACATGACTCAAGAGACCCAGTACTTC.

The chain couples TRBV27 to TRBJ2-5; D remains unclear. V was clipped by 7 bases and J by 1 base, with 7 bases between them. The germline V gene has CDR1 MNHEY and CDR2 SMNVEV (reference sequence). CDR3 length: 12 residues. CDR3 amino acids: CASIRRQETQYF. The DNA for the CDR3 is TGTGCCAGCATCAGGCGCCAAGAGACCCAGTACTTC.

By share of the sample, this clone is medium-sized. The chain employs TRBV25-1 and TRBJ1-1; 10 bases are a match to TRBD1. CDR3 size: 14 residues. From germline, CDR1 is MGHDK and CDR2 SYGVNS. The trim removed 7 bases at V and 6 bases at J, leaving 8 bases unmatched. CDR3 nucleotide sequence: TGTGCCAGCAAAAAGACAGGGGGCAAATCTGAAGCTTTCTTT. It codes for CASKKTGGKSEAFF.

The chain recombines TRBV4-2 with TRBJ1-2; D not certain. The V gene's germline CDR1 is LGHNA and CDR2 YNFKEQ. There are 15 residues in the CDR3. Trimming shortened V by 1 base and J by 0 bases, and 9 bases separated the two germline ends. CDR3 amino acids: CASSQVGSPNYGYTF. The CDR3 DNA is TGTGCCAGCAGCCAAGTTGGGTCACCTAACTATGGCTACACCTTC.